The 13 T cell receptor beta chains below were found in one sample sequenced in a study of beta chain features in type 1 diabetes. Overall study results and limits: Shortening of TCRB CDR3s, moderate but significant, appeared in all four CD4+ subsets of Type 1 diabetes patients.

Antigen specificity for these receptors is unknown. The whole isolated RNA underwent reverse transcription, so sequencing captured expressed TCRB transcripts. Repertoires were generated with immunoSEQ multiplex PCR, while TCRdb's copy carries only in-frame clones and drops some. Here the sample spans about 650,000 clones, roughly 12% being singletons. The sequenced sample consisted of naive CD4+ T cells from blood. The receptors shown here come from a man aged 25-45 years with type 1 diabetes.

In its sample, this clone was seen a few times. This CDR3 is CASSQDELSSSYNEQFF. Here the CDR3 DNA reads TGCGCCAGCAGCCAAGATGAGCTGTCAAGCTCCTACAATGAGCAGTTCTTC. J is TRBJ2-1 and V is TRBV4-3; D gene ambiguous. The CDR3 is 17 amino acids. Between the trimmed V and J ends, which lost 0 bases and 0 bases, there was a span of 12 bases. The germline CDR1 and CDR2 sequences are LGHNA and YSLEER.

V usage is TRBV29-1 and J usage is TRBJ1-2; 8 bases are a match to TRBD1. V shed 7 bases, J shed 2 bases, and the junction held 6 bases outside the gene matches. CDR3 length equals 13 residues. The V gene's germline CDR1 is SQVTM and CDR2 ANQGSEA. This CDR3 reads CSATGGLNYGYTF. The CDR3 DNA reads as TGCAGCGCAACAGGGGGTCTAAACTATGGCTACACCTTC. Based on the CDR3 plus reference TRBV29-1 and TRBJ1-2, the full variable domain is SAVISQKPSRDICQRGTSLTIQCQVDSQVTMMFWYRQQPGQSLTLIATANQGSEATYESGFVIDKFPISRPNLTFSTLTVSNMSPEDSSIYLCSATGGLNYGYTFGSGTRLTVV.

This rearrangement joins TRBV7-2 to TRBJ2-7; TRBD1 might be the D (6 bases). V was cut by 7 bases and J by 4 bases, with 17 bases left in between. The germline gives CDR1 SGHTA, CDR2 FQGNSA. This CDR3 region has 14 residues. DNA of the CDR3: TGTGCCAGCACATTGGGGCAGGGGTTTTACGAGCAGTACTTC. Amino acids: CASTLGQGFYEQYF.

This clone was picked up a small number of times. In DNA, the CDR3 is TGTGCCAGCAGCATGGAGAACGGACAGGGGAGAGGCTACACCTTC. It codes for CASSMENGQGRGYTF. The V and J genes are TRBV7-2 and TRBJ1-2; 9 bases fit TRBD1. Germline-derived CDR1 and CDR2 are SGHTA and FQGNSA. Losses at the gene ends were 5 bases for V and 8 bases for J; bases not matched to a gene: 12. This CDR3 comprises 15 residues.

This clone was detected only a few times. The sample holds other DNA sequences that translate to the same CDR3. The rearrangement joins TRBV20-1 to TRBJ1-2, with D perhaps TRBD1 (6 bases). The ends were cut back, 0 bases at V and 8 bases at J, with 7 bases in the middle. Germline loops: CDR1 DFQATT, CDR2 SNEGSKA (reference sequence). The CDR3 is 11 amino acids. For the CDR3, the DNA is TGCAGTGCTAGAGACAGGGGAGGCTACACCTTC. The encoded protein is CSARDRGGYTF.

This clone has a handful of counts. The chain links TRBV25-1 to TRBJ2-3; TRBD1 agrees at 9 bases. Germline V CDR1 and CDR2: MGHDK, SYGVNS. The CDR3 loop spans 15 amino acids. V was pared by 5 bases and J by 6 bases, with 9 bases of the junction left unmatched. The CDR3 loop is CASSPGQGPLDTQYF. The CDR3, as DNA: TGTGCCAGCAGTCCGGGACAGGGTCCTTTGGATACGCAGTATTTT.

This clone was seen a handful of times. Written as DNA, the CDR3 is TGCGCCAGCAGCTTGGCGCCTCAGGGAGATAATTCACCCCTCCACTTT. Translating gives CASSLAPQGDNSPLHF. The chain carries TRBV5-1 and TRBJ1-6; D may be TRBD1 (5 bases). The germline V gene has CDR1 SGHRS and CDR2 YFSETQ. The CDR3 is 16 residues long. Trimming shortened V by 0 bases and J by 5 bases, and 12 bases separated the two germline ends.

The sample holds a few counts of this clone. CDR3 DNA: TGTGCCAGCTCATCCATAGACAGGGCCGAGCAGTACTTC. This encodes CASSSIDRAEQYF. The chain joins TRBV18 to TRBJ2-7, with 7 bases fitting TRBD1. The CDR3 is 13 residues long. Losses at the gene ends were 5 bases for V and 6 bases for J; bases not matched to a gene: 7. Germline V gene sequence: CDR1 KGHSH, CDR2 LQKENI.

This clone appeared a few times. This chain joins TRBV5-1 and TRBJ2-3; weak D call: TRBD1 (6 bases). CDR1 SGHRS and CDR2 YFSETQ come from the germline V gene. Trimming removed 6 bases at V and 2 bases at J, with 16 bases between. The CDR3 totals 15 residues. CDR3 nucleotides: TGCGCCAGCAACCCCGGACAGACGATCACAGATACGCAGTATTTT. As protein: CASNPGQTITDTQYF. Supplemented by reference TRBV5-1 and TRBJ2-3, the full variable domain reads KAGVTQTPRYLIKTRGQQVTLSCSPISGHRSVSWYQQTPGQGLQFLFEYFSETQRNKGNFPGRFSGRQFSNSRSEMNVSTLELGDSALYLCASNPGQTITDTQYFGPGTRLTVL.

In its sample, this clone was seen a few times. The V call is TRBV5-1, the J call TRBJ2-7; TRBD1 aligns across 8 bases. This CDR3 contains 15 residues. Trimming removed 4 bases from V and 0 bases from J; junction bases left unmatched: 6. The germline gives CDR1 SGHRS, CDR2 YFSETQ. The CDR3 bases are TGCGCCAGCAGCGTCCGGACAGGGTTCTCCTACGAGCAGTACTTC. As protein: CASSVRTGFSYEQYF.

The rearrangement links TRBV7-2 to TRBJ2-6; D call uncertain. The CDR3 totals 15 residues. Germline V lookup: CDR1 SGHTA, CDR2 FQGNSA. The V and J ends lost 4 bases and 0 bases respectively, with 7 bases between them. The CDR3 DNA reads TGTGCCAGCAGCTCTGTAAGCTCTGGGGCCAACGTCCTGACTTTC. Protein product: CASSSVSSGANVLTF.

The chain joins TRBV7-2 to TRBJ1-2; D gene unclear. CDR1 is SGHTA and CDR2 is FQGNSA in the germline V gene. Trimming cost V 8 bases and J 0 bases, with 13 bases left between them. There are 14 residues in the CDR3. In nucleotides, the CDR3 is TGTGCCAGCCGTGTGGCGGACCCTAACTATGGCTACACCTTC. Translation: CASRVADPNYGYTF.

In its sample, this clone was seen a few times. This chain joins TRBV30 and TRBJ2-3; D perhaps matches TRBD1 (7 bases). V was clipped by 0 bases and J by 1 base, with 11 bases between them. The germline V gene has CDR1 GTSNPN and CDR2 SVGIG (reference sequence). The CDR3 sequence is 15 residues long. Here the CDR3 reads CAWSVGGGGTDTQYF. The CDR3 DNA reads TGTGCCTGGAGTGTAGGGGGCGGGGGCACAGATACGCAGTATTTT.